This T cell receptor (beta chain) came from a study of T cell responses to AZD1222 COVID-19 vaccine. J lost 7 bases, V lost 3 bases, and 6 bases had no gene match. The CDR3 has 14 amino acids. Germline V CDR1 and CDR2: SQVTM, ANQGSEA. Profiling relied on immunoSEQ multiplex PCR, and the TCRdb table lists in-frame clones only, not all of them. The sample carries roughly 70,000 clones, 88% recorded once. This clone was recorded only once. Sequenced here: peripheral blood, sampled 28 days after the second dose of the MenACWY control vaccine. The receptor was derived from an adult who received the MenACWY meningococcal vaccine as a control. V and J are TRBV29-1 and TRBJ1-4; 9 nucleotides agree with TRBD1. CDR3 nucleotide sequence: TGCAGCGTTGATTTCGGGGGACAGGGTGAAAAACTGTTTTTT. It is translated as CSVDFGGQGEKLFF. The variable domain in full, completed from reference TRBV29-1 and TRBJ1-4, reads SAVISQKPSRDICQRGTSLTIQCQVDSQVTMMFWYRQQPGQSLTLIATANQGSEATYESGFVIDKFPISRPNLTFSTLTVSNMSPEDSSIYLCSVDFGGQGEKLFFGSGTQLSVL.